These T cell receptor beta chains were read from a single sample in a study of blood T cell repertoires in COVID-19. TCRdb's table, derived via immunoSEQ multiplex PCR, lists solely in-frame clones and lacks some. The sample carries about 240,000 clones, around 86% recorded once. The sequenced sample consisted of peripheral blood. These receptors originate from a woman in her sixties with active or convalescent COVID-19. The CDR3 runs from the conserved cysteine through the conserved F or W. D genes are given only for firm matches. Not all rows give a size; the values are once, few, many and, for expanded clones, a class.

CASSLVGGRETQYF	TGTGCCAGCAGCTTAGTGGGGGGGCGAGAGACCCAGTACTTC	TRBV7-2	-	-	TRBJ2-5
CASSEAEGAGEKLFF	TGTGCCAGCAGTGAAGCTGAGGGGGCTGGGGAAAAACTGTTTTTT	TRBV6-1	few	TRBD1	TRBJ1-4
CASRVPGAAEAFF	TGTGCCAGCAGGGTCCCAGGGGCGGCTGAAGCTTTCTTT	TRBV12-3/TRBV12-4	-	-	TRBJ1-1
CASSQSVRGENTEAFF	TGCGCCAGCAGTCAATCAGTTCGGGGGGAGAACACTGAAGCTTTCTTT	TRBV23-1	-	-	TRBJ1-1
CASSTTGRTF	TGTGCCAGCAGTACGACAGGGCGGACCTTC	TRBV2	-	TRBD1	TRBJ1-2
CASSLDGGVVVDTQYF	TGCGCCAGCAGCTTGGACGGCGGGGTTGTAGTCGATACGCAGTATTTT	TRBV5-1	-	-	TRBJ2-3
CASSRGQEEETQYF	TGTGCCAGCAGTCGCGGACAGGAAGAGGAGACCCAGTACTTC	TRBV4-2	-	TRBD1	TRBJ2-5
CSVDWGGDGYTF	TGCAGCGTTGACTGGGGGGGTGATGGCTACACCTTC	TRBV29-1	-	-	TRBJ1-2
CASSHNTGSHEQYF	TGTGCCAGCAGCCATAACACAGGGTCCCACGAGCAGTACTTC	TRBV3-1/TRBV3-2	-	-	TRBJ2-7
CASSSTGVQETQYF	TGTGCCAGCTCATCCACAGGGGTCCAAGAGACCCAGTACTTC	TRBV18	-	TRBD1	TRBJ2-5
CASSDGGLAGGNTGELFF	TGTGCCAGCAGTGATGGAGGCTTAGCGGGGGGGAACACCGGGGAGCTGTTTTTT	TRBV2	-	TRBD2	TRBJ2-2
CASRKQGASLVRNTEAFF	TGCGCCAGCAGGAAACAGGGGGCGTCTCTAGTTAGGAACACTGAAGCTTTCTTT	TRBV5-1	-	TRBD1	TRBJ1-1
CASRFSEGRAEAFF	TGTGCCAGCCGTTTCTCCGAGGGAAGGGCTGAAGCTTTCTTT	TRBV6-2/TRBV6-3	-	-	TRBJ1-1
CASSQGLQNPQYF	TGCGCCAGCAGCCAAGGGCTCCAGAATCCCCAGTACTTC	TRBV4-1	once	-	TRBJ2-5
CAWSGGRNTGELFF	TGTGCCTGGAGCGGGGGGCGGAACACCGGGGAGCTGTTTTTT	TRBV30	-	-	TRBJ2-2
CASSATGRANEKLFF	TGTGCCAGCAGCGCGACAGGTCGAGCTAATGAAAAACTGTTTTTT	TRBV2	-	-	TRBJ1-4
CASSKTTGRSPLHF	TGTGCCAGCAGTAAAACGACAGGGCGATCACCCCTCCACTTT	TRBV6-6	-	TRBD1	TRBJ1-6
CASIPGAVPGRETQYF	TGTGCCAGCATCCCCGGTGCCGTCCCGGGAAGGGAGACCCAGTACTTC	TRBV11-2	once	-	TRBJ2-5
CASSLTTGQETQYF	TGTGCCAGCAGCCTCACGACAGGGCAAGAGACCCAGTACTTC	TRBV13	-	TRBD1	TRBJ2-5
CASSVGQNYGYTF	TGTGCCAGCAGCGTGGGACAGAACTATGGCTACACCTTC	TRBV9	-	TRBD1	TRBJ1-2
CASSLTFGGAANEQFF	-	TRBV11-2	once	-	TRBJ2-1
CATSGGTGDIDEQFF	TGTGCCACCAGTGGGGGAACAGGGGATATCGATGAGCAGTTCTTC	TRBV24-1	-	TRBD1	TRBJ2-1
CASTRDRGYEQYF	TGCGCCAGTACCAGGGACAGGGGTTACGAGCAGTACTTC	TRBV5-1	-	TRBD1	TRBJ2-7
CASSPGTGGETQYF	TGTGCCAGCAGCCCCGGCACAGGGGGCGAGACCCAGTACTTC	TRBV7-3	once	TRBD1	TRBJ2-5
CASSPPDRGSYEQYF	TGTGCCAGCTCACCACCGGACAGGGGCTCCTACGAGCAGTACTTC	TRBV18	-	TRBD1	TRBJ2-7
CASSFSGLNQPQHF	TGTGCCAGCAGCTTCTCAGGTCTTAATCAGCCCCAGCATTTT	TRBV7-2	-	-	TRBJ1-5
CASSTYGTAEKLFF	TGTGCCAGTAGTACCTACGGGACAGCCGAAAAACTGTTTTTT	TRBV19	-	TRBD1	TRBJ1-4
CASSQGDQGLETQYF	TGCGCCAGCAGCCAAGGTGATCAGGGCCTCGAGACCCAGTACTTC	TRBV4-1	-	-	TRBJ2-5
CASNTGHSSGNTIYF	TGTGCCAGTAATACAGGACACTCCTCTGGAAACACCATATATTTT	TRBV19	-	-	TRBJ1-3
CASAGQTRIDGYTF	TGTGCCAGCGCCGGACAGACCAGGATAGATGGCTACACCTTC	TRBV6-5	-	-	TRBJ1-2